This T cell receptor (beta chain) was found in a study of shared clonotypes between healthy human individuals. Trimming cost V 3 bases and J 2 bases; bases outside gene matches: 6. The CDR3 loop spans 16 amino acids. Looked up from germline, CDR1 is LNHDA and CDR2 is SQIVND (reference sequence). Clones were read by immunoSEQ multiplex PCR, and TCRdb kept only the in-frame ones, dropping some. The sample lists some 1 million clones, about three quarters occurring once. V usage is TRBV19 and J usage is TRBJ2-7; TRBD2 matches at 11 bases. This receptor was obtained from a man younger than 35 in good health. Sequencing used memory CD4+ T cells sorted from blood. The subset is: CD45RA-negative fraction. For the CDR3, the DNA is TGTGCCAGTAGTATTGAAGGGACTAGCGGCACCTACGAGCAGTACTTC. It translates to CASSIEGTSGTYEQYF.